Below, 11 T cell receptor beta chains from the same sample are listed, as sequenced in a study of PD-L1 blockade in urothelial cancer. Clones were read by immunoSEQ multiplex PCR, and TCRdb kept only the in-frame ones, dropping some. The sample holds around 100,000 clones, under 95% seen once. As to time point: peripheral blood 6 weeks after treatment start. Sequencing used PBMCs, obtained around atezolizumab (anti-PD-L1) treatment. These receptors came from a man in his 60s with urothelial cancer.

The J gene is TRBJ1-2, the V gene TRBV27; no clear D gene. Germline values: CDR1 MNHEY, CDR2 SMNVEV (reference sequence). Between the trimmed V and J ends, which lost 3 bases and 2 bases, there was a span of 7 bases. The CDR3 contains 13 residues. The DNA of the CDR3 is TGTGCCAGCAGTTTTACGGGAAACTATGGCTACACCTTC. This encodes CASSFTGNYGYTF.

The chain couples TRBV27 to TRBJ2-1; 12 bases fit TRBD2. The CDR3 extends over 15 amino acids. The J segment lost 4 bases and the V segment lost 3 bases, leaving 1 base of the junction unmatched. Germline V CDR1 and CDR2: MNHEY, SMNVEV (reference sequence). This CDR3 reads CASSLLAGGYNEQFF. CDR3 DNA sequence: TGTGCCAGCAGTTTGCTAGCGGGGGGGTACAATGAGCAGTTCTTC.

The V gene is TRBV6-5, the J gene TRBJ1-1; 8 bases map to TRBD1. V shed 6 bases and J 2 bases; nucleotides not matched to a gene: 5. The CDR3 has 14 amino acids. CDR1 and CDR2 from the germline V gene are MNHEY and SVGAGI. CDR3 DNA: TGTGCCAGCAGCCAAACAGGGGGTAACACTGAAGCTTTCTTT. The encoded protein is CASSQTGGNTEAFF.

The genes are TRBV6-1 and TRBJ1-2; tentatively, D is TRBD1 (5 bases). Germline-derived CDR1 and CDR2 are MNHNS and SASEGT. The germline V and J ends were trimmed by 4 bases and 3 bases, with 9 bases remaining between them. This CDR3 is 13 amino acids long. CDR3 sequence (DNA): TGTGCCAGCAGTGTTGAGACAGACTATGGCTACACCTTC. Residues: CASSVETDYGYTF.

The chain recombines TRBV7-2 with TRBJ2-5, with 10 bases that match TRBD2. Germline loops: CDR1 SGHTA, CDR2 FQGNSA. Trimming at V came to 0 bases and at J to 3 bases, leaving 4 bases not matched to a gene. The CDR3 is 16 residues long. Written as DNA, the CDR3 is TGTGCCAGCAGCTTAGCGCGGAGCGGGGGGGAAGAGACCCAGTACTTC. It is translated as CASSLARSGGEETQYF.

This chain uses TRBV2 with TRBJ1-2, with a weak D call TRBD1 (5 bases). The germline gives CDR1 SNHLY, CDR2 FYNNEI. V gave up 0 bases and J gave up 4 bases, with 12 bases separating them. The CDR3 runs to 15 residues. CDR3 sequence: CASSEALRGGYGYTF. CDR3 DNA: TGTGCCAGCAGTGAAGCGCTTCGGGGGGGCTATGGCTACACCTTC.

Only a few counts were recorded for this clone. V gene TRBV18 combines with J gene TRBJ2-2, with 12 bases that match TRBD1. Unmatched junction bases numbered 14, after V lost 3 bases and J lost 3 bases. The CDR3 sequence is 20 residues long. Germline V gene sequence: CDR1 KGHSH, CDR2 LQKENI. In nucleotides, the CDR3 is TGTGCCAGCTCACCCCCTTCCCGGGACAGGGGGCGAGGAGACACCGGGGAGCTGTTTTTT. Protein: CASSPPSRDRGRGDTGELFF.

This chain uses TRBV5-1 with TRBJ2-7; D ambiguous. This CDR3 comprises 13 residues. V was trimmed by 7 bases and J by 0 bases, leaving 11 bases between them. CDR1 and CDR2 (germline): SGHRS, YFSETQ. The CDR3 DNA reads TGCGCCAGCGGCGAACGGAGCTCCTACGAGCAGTACTTC. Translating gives CASGERSSYEQYF.

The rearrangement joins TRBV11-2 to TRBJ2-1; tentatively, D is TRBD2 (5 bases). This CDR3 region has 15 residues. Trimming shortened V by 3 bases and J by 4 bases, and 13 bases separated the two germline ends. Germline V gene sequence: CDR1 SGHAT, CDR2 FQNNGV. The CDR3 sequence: CASSFGLANYNEQFF. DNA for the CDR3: TGTGCCAGCAGCTTTGGGCTAGCAAATTACAATGAGCAGTTCTTC.

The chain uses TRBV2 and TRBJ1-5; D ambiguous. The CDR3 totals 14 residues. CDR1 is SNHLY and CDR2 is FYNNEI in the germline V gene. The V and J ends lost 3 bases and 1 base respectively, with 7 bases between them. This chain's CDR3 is CASSDLESNQPQHF. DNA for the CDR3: TGTGCCAGCAGTGACTTAGAAAGCAATCAGCCCCAGCATTTT.

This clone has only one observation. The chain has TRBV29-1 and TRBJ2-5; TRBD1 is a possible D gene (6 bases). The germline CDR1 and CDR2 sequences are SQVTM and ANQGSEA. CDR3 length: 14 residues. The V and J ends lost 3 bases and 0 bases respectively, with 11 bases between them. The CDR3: CSVEPGHDQETQYF. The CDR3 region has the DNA TGCAGCGTTGAGCCGGGACATGACCAAGAGACCCAGTACTTC.